Many counts were recorded for the clone carrying this TCR beta chain. This CDR3 region has 17 residues. Germline-derived CDR1 and CDR2 are MNHEY and SVGAGI. V shed 0 bases and J 1 base; nucleotides not matched to a gene: 5. The data derive from a study of Graves' ophthalmopathy and Graves' hyperthyroidism. Scientists amplified the TCR beta CDR3 regions from RNA transcripts. The authors performed first-round RT-PCR with HTBI primers and then a second-round multiplex PCR. TCRdb called the multiplex PCR reads again in MiXCR, with one record for every CDR3 protein. The sample contains about 480,000 distinct CDR3 sequences, approximately 15% of which appear only once.

Material: blood. The genes are TRBV6-5 and TRBJ2-2, with TRBD1 identical over 7 bases. This receptor was obtained from a woman aged 25-40 years with Graves' ophthalmopathy. This chain's CDR3 is CASSYSSGTENTGELFF. CDR3 nucleotides: TGTGCCAGCAGTTACTCTTCCGGGACAGAGAACACCGGGGAGCTGTTTTTT.